These 14 T cell receptor beta chains were all obtained from the same sample, sequenced in a study of blood T cell repertoires in COVID-19. Assay: immunoSEQ multiplex PCR; the TCRdb copy retains only in-frame clones and omits some. The sample carries 250,000 to 350,000 clones, around 88% recorded once. Material for sequencing was peripheral blood. The receptors were sampled from a woman aged 30 to 39 who had recovered from COVID-19.

The chain is built from TRBV15 and TRBJ2-7; 9 bases are shared with TRBD2. Germline trimming cut 8 bases from V and 7 bases from J; bases unmatched to any gene: 12. CDR3 size: 14 residues. CDR1 is LNHNV and CDR2 is YYDKDF in the germline V gene (reference sequence). The chain's CDR3 is CATSGASGAREQYF. The CDR3 DNA reads TGTGCCACCTCCGGGGCTAGCGGGGCGCGAGAGCAGTACTTC.

The V call is TRBV5-5, the J call TRBJ1-5, with D tentatively TRBD1 (6 bases). Between the trimmed V and J ends, which lost 3 bases and 6 bases, there was a span of 16 bases. This CDR3 comprises 15 residues. Germline CDR1 and CDR2: SGHKS and YYEKEE (reference sequence). The CDR3 reads CASSSTGHSFQPQHF. CDR3 nucleotide sequence: TGTGCCAGCAGCTCGACGGGACACAGCTTTCAGCCCCAGCATTTT.

The chain employs TRBV19 and TRBJ2-7; D is ambiguous. This CDR3 contains 13 residues. V was pared by 5 bases and J by 3 bases, with 11 bases between. Germline V CDR1 and CDR2: LNHDA, SQIVND (reference sequence). CDR3 sequence: CASSAQPDYEQYF. The CDR3, as DNA: TGTGCCAGTAGTGCCCAACCAGACTACGAGCAGTACTTC.

The V gene is TRBV5-4, the J gene TRBJ1-1; D is ambiguous. Germline lookup yields CDR1 SGHNT and CDR2 YYREEE (reference sequence). Between the trimmed V and J ends, which lost 3 bases and 0 bases, there was a span of 12 bases. The CDR3 has 15 amino acids. CDR3: CASSSPKLMNTEAFF. CDR3 coding DNA: TGTGCCAGCAGCTCGCCGAAACTCATGAACACTGAAGCTTTCTTT. Full variable domain (remainder filled in from reference TRBV5-4 and TRBJ1-1): ETGVTQSPTHLIKTRGQQVTLRCSSQSGHNTVSWYQQALGQGPQFIFQYYREEENGRGNFPPRFSGLQFPNYSSELNVNALELDDSALYLCASSSPKLMNTEAFFGQGTRLTVV.

The chain combines TRBV7-2 with TRBJ2-1, with D possibly matching TRBD2 (5 bases). In germline, CDR1 is SGHTA, CDR2 FQGNSA. CDR3 length: 15 amino acids. Trimming removed 2 bases at V and 6 bases at J, with 14 bases between. CDR3 in DNA: TGTGCCAGCAGCTTATTTCCTAGCTTGGGCAATGAGCAGTTCTTC. It translates to CASSLFPSLGNEQFF.

This clone was picked up one time. J is TRBJ2-7 and V is TRBV5-1; D remains ambiguous. The CDR3 spans 13 residues. The V and J ends lost 1 base and 5 bases respectively, with 10 bases between them. Germline V gene lookup returns CDR1 SGHRS and CDR2 YFSETQ. The CDR3 DNA follows: TGCGCCAGCAGCTTGTATAGTCCGGACGAGCAGTACTTC. Protein: CASSLYSPDEQYF.

In its sample, this clone was seen a few times. The chain has TRBV24-1 and TRBJ1-2; 9 bases are a match to TRBD1. The CDR3 extends over 14 amino acids. V gave up 4 bases and J gave up 6 bases; unmatched junction bases: 5. From germline, CDR1 is KGHDR and CDR2 SFDVKD. The CDR3 is CATSDPGQGHGYTF. CDR3 DNA sequence: TGTGCCACCAGTGACCCGGGACAGGGCCATGGCTACACCTTC.

This chain links TRBV11-2 with TRBJ2-1, with TRBD2 matching over 9 bases. This CDR3 has 14 amino acids. Germline V gene sequence: CDR1 SGHAT, CDR2 FQNNGV. Trimming cost V 5 bases and J 5 bases; bases outside gene matches: 4. In nucleotides, the CDR3 is TGTGCCAGCAGCCCCCAGCGGGGGGACAATGAGCAGTTCTTC. Residues: CASSPQRGDNEQFF.

This rearrangement joins TRBV2 to TRBJ2-5, with 8 bases fitting TRBD1. V gave up 3 bases and J gave up 4 bases; unmatched junction bases: 1. CDR3 length: 13 residues. Germline CDR1 SNHLY, CDR2 FYNNEI. The CDR3 is CASSEDRAETQYF. The CDR3 coding sequence is TGTGCCAGCAGTGAGGACAGGGCAGAGACCCAGTACTTC.

The rearrangement uses TRBV28 and TRBJ1-1, with D possibly being TRBD1 (6 bases). CDR1 and CDR2 from the germline V gene are MDHEN and SYDVKM. V was pared by 6 bases and J by 10 bases, with 18 bases between. This CDR3 spans 13 amino acids. This chain's CDR3 is CASSSAAGARAFF. CDR3 nucleotide sequence: TGTGCCAGCAGCTCCGCCGCGGGGGCCCGAGCTTTCTTT.

The chain couples TRBV28 to TRBJ1-6; TRBD1 is a possible D gene (5 bases). Germline V gene lookup returns CDR1 MDHEN and CDR2 SYDVKM. Trimming cost V 8 bases and J 10 bases, with 12 bases left between them. The CDR3 loop spans 12 amino acids. Here the CDR3 reads CASRGGYSPLHF. The DNA of the CDR3 is TGTGCCAGCCGGGGGGGGTACTCACCCCTCCACTTT.

The chain employs TRBV7-3 and TRBJ1-2; D might be TRBD1 (5 bases). In germline, CDR1 is SGHTA, CDR2 FQGTGA. Deletions cut 1 base from V and 8 bases from J, with 20 bases between. The CDR3 runs 16 residues. As DNA, the CDR3 is TGTGCCAGCAGCTTAATTGGCGGGGCTGGGAAGGGCGGCTACACCTTC. It is translated as CASSLIGGAGKGGYTF.

This chain connects TRBV5-4 to TRBJ1-1; 7 bases are shared with TRBD1. The germline gives CDR1 SGHNT, CDR2 YYREEE (reference sequence). J lost 1 base, V lost 4 bases, and 4 bases had no gene match. The CDR3 loop spans 14 amino acids. This chain's CDR3 is CASSPGQQNTEAFF. In DNA form, the CDR3 reads TGTGCCAGCAGCCCGGGACAGCAGAACACTGAAGCTTTCTTT.

This chain joins TRBV3-1 (or the pseudogene TRBV3-2) and TRBJ2-5; possibly TRBD2 for D (6 bases). Trimming removed 4 bases from V and 5 bases from J, with 20 bases in between. Germline values: CDR1 LGHDT, CDR2 YNNKEL (reference sequence). The CDR3 runs to 16 residues. The chain's CDR3 is CASSLLGGEGRETQYF. CDR3 in DNA: TGTGCCAGCAGCCTACTTGGCGGGGAAGGTCGGGAGACCCAGTACTTC.